This TCR beta chain comes out of a study of cytomegalovirus exposure and HLA in healthy donors. PCR amplification relied on 60 Vbeta primers (plus 13 Jbeta primers). The data were produced by immunoSEQ multiplex PCR, yet TCRdb's version contains in-frame clones alone and is incomplete. The table for this sample gives tens of thousands of clones. CDR3 size: 15 residues. Per the germline V gene, CDR1 is ENHRY and CDR2 is SYGVKD. J gave up 4 bases and V 7 bases, and 6 bases lay outside the gene matches. As concerns this clone: Antigen unknown.

General study points: Later analysis suggested most CMV-associated TCR beta chains were HLA-restricted.

This chain links TRBV10-3 with TRBJ2-1; TRBD1 matches at 11 bases. The clonotype originates from a woman aged 40 to 50 in good health and CMV-seropositive. Sequences were obtained from PBMCs. CDR3 in amino acids: CAINVGDRGYNEQFF. DNA of the CDR3: TGTGCCATCAATGTAGGGGACAGGGGGTACAATGAGCAGTTCTTC.